This T cell receptor (beta chain) was captured in a study of T cells in localized non-small cell lung cancer. Study-wide results and caveats: Maximal T cell clonality occurred in uninvolved adjacent lung, with tumor ranking below it.

Germline V lookup: CDR1 MNHEY, CDR2 SMNVEV (reference sequence). CDR3 length equals 14 residues. V gave up 5 bases and J gave up 0 bases, with 9 bases separating them. This table comes from immunoSEQ multiplex PCR, and its TCRdb copy is limited to in-frame clones, with some not included. The sample comprises more than 1,000 clones, more than 25% of which are singletons, and about 8.1% rests with the top ten. Worth noting for this clone: The antigen is not known.

The specimen comprised normal lung tissue next to the tumor, sampled before any cancer treatment. This receptor was taken from a male donor aged 60 or over with stage II lung adenocarcinoma. This chain uses TRBV27 with TRBJ2-3; D remains unclear. In DNA, the CDR3 is TGTGCCAGCAGTCCTCCGACTAGCACAGATACGCAGTATTTT. Residues: CASSPPTSTDTQYF.